A single sample is the source of the 19 T cell receptor beta chains below, sequenced in a study of cytomegalovirus exposure and HLA in healthy donors. Some clones are missing from TCRdb's copy, which holds only in-frame ones; the method was immunoSEQ multiplex PCR. The repertoire consists of some 220,000 clones, with 75% to 95% occurring once and the leading ten covering 0.8% to 1.2%. What was sequenced was PBMCs. The source of these receptors is a woman aged 18-35 years in good health and CMV-seronegative.

The chain employs TRBV19 and TRBJ1-4; 8 bases match TRBD1. CDR3 length equals 16 residues. Germline CDR1 is LNHDA and CDR2 is SQIVND (reference sequence). With 5 bases clipped from V and 8 bases from J, the junction kept 13 bases outside the gene matches. For the CDR3, the DNA is TGTGCCAGTAGTCTTAACAGGGGGACGCGGGGCGAAAAACTGTTTTTT. Translating it yields CASSLNRGTRGEKLFF.

This chain joins TRBV27 and TRBJ1-6, with 10 nucleotides matching TRBD1. The CDR3 loop spans 17 amino acids. CDR1 is MNHEY, CDR2 SMNVEV, per germline (reference sequence). The V gene end was trimmed by 3 bases and the J gene end by 6 bases; junction bases not matched to a gene: 8. CDR3 nucleotide sequence: TGTGCCAGCAGTTTGAACCGGGACAGGGGAGGTAATTCACCCCTCCACTTT. Protein sequence: CASSLNRDRGGNSPLHF.

The chain combines TRBV27 with TRBJ2-1; 9 nucleotides line up with TRBD2. CDR1 is MNHEY, CDR2 SMNVEV, per germline (reference sequence). V gave up 2 bases and J gave up 7 bases; unmatched junction bases: 9. CDR3 length: 16 residues. The CDR3 here is CASSLLLAGVRNEQFF. Here the CDR3 DNA reads TGTGCCAGCAGTTTACTCTTAGCGGGAGTTAGGAATGAGCAGTTCTTC.

The CDR3 DNA reads TGTGCCACCAGCAGATTTCAATACCAGGGGGCGGATGGCTACACCTTC. This translates into CATSRFQYQGADGYTF. The V gene is TRBV15, the J gene TRBJ1-2; TRBD1 agrees at 8 bases. The CDR3 runs 16 residues. V dropped 2 bases and J dropped 6; count of bases not matched to a gene: 11. Germline CDR1 LNHNV, CDR2 YYDKDF (reference sequence).

This rearrangement joins TRBV6-1 to TRBJ1-2; TRBD1 matches at 7 bases. V was pared by 8 bases and J by 4 bases, with 4 bases of the junction left unmatched. The CDR3 extends over 12 amino acids. CDR1 and CDR2 (germline): MNHNS, SASEGT. The CDR3 DNA follows: TGTGCCAGCTTGACAGGGATCTATGGCTACACCTTC. Protein: CASLTGIYGYTF.

The J gene is TRBJ2-5, the V gene TRBV5-1, with 8 bases identical to TRBD1. CDR1 is SGHRS and CDR2 is YFSETQ in the germline V gene. This CDR3 is 15 amino acids long. V gave up 1 base and J gave up 5 bases; unmatched junction bases: 7. The chain's CDR3 is CASSLRQGALETQYF. CDR3 nucleotide sequence: TGCGCCAGCAGCTTGAGGCAGGGGGCATTGGAGACCCAGTACTTC. The whole variable domain, remainder taken from reference TRBV5-1 and TRBJ2-5, is KAGVTQTPRYLIKTRGQQVTLSCSPISGHRSVSWYQQTPGQGLQFLFEYFSETQRNKGNFPGRFSGRQFSNSRSEMNVSTLELGDSALYLCASSLRQGALETQYFGPGTRLLVL.

This chain connects TRBV6-1 to TRBJ2-3; D is unresolved. CDR3 length equals 16 residues. V was trimmed by 2 bases and J by 2 bases, leaving 14 bases between them. Germline CDR1 and CDR2: MNHNS and SASEGT. Here the CDR3 reads CASSESPITYTDTQYF. The CDR3 region has the DNA TGTGCCAGCAGTGAATCTCCCATAACTTACACAGATACGCAGTATTTT.

The chain employs TRBV7-6 and TRBJ1-1, with D tentatively TRBD1 (6 bases). Trimming stripped 4 bases from V and 7 bases from J, with 13 bases between. The CDR3 spans 13 residues. Germline loops: CDR1 SGHVS, CDR2 FNYEAQ. This CDR3 reads CASSSFRTDEAFF. In nucleotides, the CDR3 is TGTGCCAGCAGCTCCTTCAGGACAGATGAAGCTTTCTTT.

This chain connects TRBV15 to TRBJ2-2; weak D call: TRBD2 (5 bases). The CDR3 extends over 15 amino acids. The V gene's germline CDR1 is LNHNV and CDR2 YYDKDF (reference sequence). The germline V and J ends were trimmed by 5 bases and 4 bases, with 14 bases remaining between them. CDR3 protein: CATSGGPFGTGELFF. For the CDR3, the DNA is TGTGCCACCAGCGGCGGGCCGTTTGGCACCGGGGAGCTGTTTTTT. The whole variable domain, remainder taken from reference TRBV15 and TRBJ2-2, is DAMVIQNPRYQVTQFGKPVTLSCSQTLNHNVMYWYQQKSSQAPKLLFHYYDKDFNNEADTPDNFQSRRPNTSFCFLDIRSPGLGDTAMYLCATSGGPFGTGELFFGEGSRLTVL.

V is TRBV5-4 and J is TRBJ2-5; 8 bases are a match to TRBD2. CDR3 length equals 13 residues. The germline V gene encodes CDR1 SGHNT and CDR2 YYREEE (reference sequence). The V and J ends lost 5 bases and 3 bases, in that order; junction bases with no gene match: 3. The CDR3 sequence: CASRSLAEETQYF. CDR3 nucleotides: TGTGCCAGCAGGTCACTAGCGGAAGAGACCCAGTACTTC.

Note on this clone: The junction and the germline gene differ at one end; a read error may be behind it. The CDR3 sequence: CASSLARAVPPNQPQHF. Written as DNA, the CDR3 is TGTGCTAGCAGCTTAGCGCGCGCGGTCCCGCCAAATCAGCCCCAGCATTTT. The genes are TRBV7-7 and TRBJ1-5; D gene uncertain. The CDR3 extends over 17 amino acids. Germline V CDR1 and CDR2: SSHAT, FNYEAQ (reference sequence).

This rearrangement joins TRBV30 to TRBJ1-1; TRBD1 aligns across 8 bases. V lost 7 bases, J lost 4 bases, and 5 bases stayed unmatched. The CDR3 is made up of 12 amino acids. The germline V gene has CDR1 GTSNPN and CDR2 SVGIG (reference sequence). The CDR3, as DNA: TGTGCCTCATATACAGGGGGCACTGAAGCTTTCTTT. The encoded protein is CASYTGGTEAFF.

The V gene is TRBV7-9, the J gene TRBJ2-7, with 10 bases identical to TRBD2. This CDR3 contains 16 residues. From germline, CDR1 is SEHNR and CDR2 FQNEAQ (reference sequence). V was clipped by 1 base and J by 0 bases; unmatched bases: 3. The CDR3 loop is CASSLDLAGDSYEQYF. CDR3 bases: TGTGCCAGCAGCTTAGACCTAGCGGGAGACTCCTACGAGCAGTACTTC.

The chain has TRBV28 and TRBJ1-2; no firm D call. Germline V CDR1 and CDR2: MDHEN, SYDVKM. Trimming shortened V by 6 bases and J by 4 bases, and 9 bases separated the two germline ends. CDR3 length: 12 amino acids. CDR3 in amino acids: CASRLQSYGYTF. Written as DNA, the CDR3 is TGTGCCAGCAGGCTACAGAGCTATGGCTACACCTTC.

This sequence joins TRBV9 and TRBJ2-5; 11 nucleotides agree with TRBD2. Per the germline V gene, CDR1 is SGDLS and CDR2 is YYNGEE. CDR3 length: 18 amino acids. Trimming cost V 0 bases and J 1 base; bases outside gene matches: 8. The CDR3 coding sequence is TGTGCCAGCAGCGTAGGTACTAGCGGGAGTAAGATCCAAGAGACCCAGTACTTC. It codes for CASSVGTSGSKIQETQYF.

The rearrangement uses TRBV30 and TRBJ2-7; D call uncertain. V was shortened by 1 base and J by 3 bases, with 4 bases between the two germline ends. CDR1 is GTSNPN, CDR2 SVGIG, per germline (reference sequence). CDR3 length equals 11 residues. In DNA form, the CDR3 reads TGTGCCTGGAGTGGCAGCTACGAGCAGTACTTC. This gives the protein CAWSGSYEQYF.

The V gene is TRBV27, the J gene TRBJ2-7; 7 nucleotides match TRBD1. Germline trimming cut 1 base from V and 2 bases from J; bases unmatched to any gene: 5. Germline loops: CDR1 MNHEY, CDR2 SMNVEV (reference sequence). The CDR3 loop spans 15 amino acids. CDR3 protein: CASSLYGTDTYEQYF. DNA for the CDR3: TGTGCCAGCAGTTTATACGGGACAGACACCTACGAGCAGTACTTC.

The chain employs TRBV19 and TRBJ2-5; possibly TRBD2 for D (7 bases). Trimming pared 6 bases from V and 3 bases from J, leaving 17 bases between. CDR1 and CDR2 from the germline V gene are LNHDA and SQIVND (reference sequence). The CDR3 consists of 15 residues. DNA of the CDR3: TGTGCCAGTAGCCGGAGGGGGGGGACTAAAGAGACCCAGTACTTC. It codes for CASSRRGGTKETQYF.

The rearrangement links TRBV5-8 to TRBJ1-2; the D gene is possibly TRBD1 (6 bases). Trimming removed 0 bases from V and 3 bases from J, with 9 bases in between. Germline loops: CDR1 SGHTS, CDR2 YDEGEE. CDR3 size: 14 residues. In nucleotides, the CDR3 is TGTGCCAGCAGCTTGGAAGGGGGTCACTATGGCTACACCTTC. Residues: CASSLEGGHYGYTF.